This T cell receptor beta chain was sequenced during a study of blood T cell repertoires in COVID-19. On the study more broadly: The origin of the acute and convalescent COVID-19 samples was the United States, Italy and Spain.

The CDR3 covers 15 residues. Trimming stripped 3 bases from V and 3 bases from J, with 12 bases between. Germline V gene lookup returns CDR1 LNHNV and CDR2 YYDKDF (reference sequence). There are a few counts of this clone. Authors' analysis steps: Amplified reference gene primers provided the basis for estimating nucleated cell counts. Produced via immunoSEQ multiplex PCR; TCRdb's table is partial and in-frame only. That table supplies the V and J calls and clone size; D and trimming were determined from the DNA. The table lists under 95,000 clones, 70% to 90% of them singletons. The rearrangement links TRBV15 to TRBJ2-1, with D possibly being TRBD1 (5 bases). The sequence was collected from a human donor in a cohort sampled during active COVID-19. Sequencing was performed on peripheral blood. The CDR3 protein is CATSSRVNIYNEQFF. CDR3 DNA: TGTGCCACCAGCAGCAGGGTCAATATCTACAATGAGCAGTTCTTC.